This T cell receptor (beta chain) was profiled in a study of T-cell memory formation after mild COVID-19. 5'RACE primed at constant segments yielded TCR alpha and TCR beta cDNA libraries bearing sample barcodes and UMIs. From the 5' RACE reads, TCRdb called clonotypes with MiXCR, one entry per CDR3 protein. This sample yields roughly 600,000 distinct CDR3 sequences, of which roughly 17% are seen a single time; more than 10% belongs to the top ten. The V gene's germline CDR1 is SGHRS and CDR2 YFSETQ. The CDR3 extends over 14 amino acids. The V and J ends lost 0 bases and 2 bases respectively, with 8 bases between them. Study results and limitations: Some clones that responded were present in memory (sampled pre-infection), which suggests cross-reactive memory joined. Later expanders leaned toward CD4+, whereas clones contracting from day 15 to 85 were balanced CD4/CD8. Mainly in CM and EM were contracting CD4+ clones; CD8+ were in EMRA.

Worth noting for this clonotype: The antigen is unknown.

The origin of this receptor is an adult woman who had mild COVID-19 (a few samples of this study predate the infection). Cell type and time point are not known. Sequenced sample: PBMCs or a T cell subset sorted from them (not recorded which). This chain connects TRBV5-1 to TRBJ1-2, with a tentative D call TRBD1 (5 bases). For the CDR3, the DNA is TGCGCCAGCAGCTTGGGACAGCCAAACTATGGCTACACCTTC. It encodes CASSLGQPNYGYTF.